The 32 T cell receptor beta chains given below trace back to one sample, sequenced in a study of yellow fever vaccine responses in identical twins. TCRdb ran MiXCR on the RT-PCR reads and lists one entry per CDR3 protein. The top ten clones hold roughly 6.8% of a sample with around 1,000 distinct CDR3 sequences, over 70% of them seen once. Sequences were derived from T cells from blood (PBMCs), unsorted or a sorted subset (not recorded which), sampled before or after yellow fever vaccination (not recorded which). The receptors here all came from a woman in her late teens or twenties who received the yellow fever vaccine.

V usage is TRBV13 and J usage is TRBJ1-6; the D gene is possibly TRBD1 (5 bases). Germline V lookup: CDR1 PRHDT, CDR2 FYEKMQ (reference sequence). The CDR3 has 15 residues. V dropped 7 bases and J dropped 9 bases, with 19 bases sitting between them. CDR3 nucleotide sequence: TGTGCCAGCATGCCTTCGGGGGGGACGGGTTCACCCCTCCACTTT. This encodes CASMPSGGTGSPLHF.

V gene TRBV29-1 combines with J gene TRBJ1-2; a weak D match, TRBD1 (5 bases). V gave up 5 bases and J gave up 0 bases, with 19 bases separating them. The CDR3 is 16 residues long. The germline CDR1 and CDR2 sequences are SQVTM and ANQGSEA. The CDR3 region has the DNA TGCAGCGTTTACGGACTCTCCGGGGCTACTAACTATGGCTACACCTTC. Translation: CSVYGLSGATNYGYTF. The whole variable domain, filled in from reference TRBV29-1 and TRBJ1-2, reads SAVISQKPSRDICQRGTSLTIQCQVDSQVTMMFWYRQQPGQSLTLIATANQGSEATYESGFVIDKFPISRPNLTFSTLTVSNMSPEDSSIYLCSVYGLSGATNYGYTFGSGTRLTVV.

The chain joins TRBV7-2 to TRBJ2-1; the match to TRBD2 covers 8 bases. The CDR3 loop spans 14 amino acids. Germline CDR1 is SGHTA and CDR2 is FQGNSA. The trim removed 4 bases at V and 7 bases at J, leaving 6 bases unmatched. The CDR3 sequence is CASSYSGGTNEQFF. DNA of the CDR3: TGTGCCAGCAGCTACAGCGGGGGAACGAATGAGCAGTTCTTC.

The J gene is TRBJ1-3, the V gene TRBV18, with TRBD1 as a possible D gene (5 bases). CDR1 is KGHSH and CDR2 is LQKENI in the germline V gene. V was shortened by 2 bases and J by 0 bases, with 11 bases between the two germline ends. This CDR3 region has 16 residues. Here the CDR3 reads CASSPAGLSSGNTIYF. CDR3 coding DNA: TGTGCCAGCTCACCAGCGGGACTCTCCTCTGGAAACACCATATATTTT. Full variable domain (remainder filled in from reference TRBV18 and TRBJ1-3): NAGVMQNPRHLVRRRGQEARLRCSPMKGHSHVYWYRQLPEEGLKFMVYLQKENIIDESGMPKERFSAEFPKEGPSILRIQQVVRGDSAAYFCASSPAGLSSGNTIYFGEGSWLTVV.

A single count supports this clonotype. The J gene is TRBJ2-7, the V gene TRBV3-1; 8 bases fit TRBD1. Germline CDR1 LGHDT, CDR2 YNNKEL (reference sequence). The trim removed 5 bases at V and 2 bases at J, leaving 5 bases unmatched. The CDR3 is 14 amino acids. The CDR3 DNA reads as TGTGCCAGCAGCTACAGGGGGATCACCTACGAGCAGTACTTC. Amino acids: CASSYRGITYEQYF.

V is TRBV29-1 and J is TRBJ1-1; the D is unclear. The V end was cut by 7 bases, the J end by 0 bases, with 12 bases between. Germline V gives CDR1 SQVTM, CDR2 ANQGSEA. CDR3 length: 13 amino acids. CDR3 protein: CSGTIQVNTEAFF. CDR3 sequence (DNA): TGCAGCGGCACAATTCAAGTGAACACTGAAGCTTTCTTT.

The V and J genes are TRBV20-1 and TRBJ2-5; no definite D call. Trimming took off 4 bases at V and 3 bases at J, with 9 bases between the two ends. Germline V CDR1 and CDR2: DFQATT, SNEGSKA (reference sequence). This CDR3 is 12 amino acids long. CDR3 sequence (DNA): TGCAGTGCTACTACAGAAAAAGAGACCCAGTACTTC. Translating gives CSATTEKETQYF.

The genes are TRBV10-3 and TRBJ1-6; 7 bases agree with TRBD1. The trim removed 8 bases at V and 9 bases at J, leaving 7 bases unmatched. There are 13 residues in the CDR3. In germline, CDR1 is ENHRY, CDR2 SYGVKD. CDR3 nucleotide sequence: TGTGCCATCGCAACAGGGGATGGTTCACCCCTCCACTTT. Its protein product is CAIATGDGSPLHF.

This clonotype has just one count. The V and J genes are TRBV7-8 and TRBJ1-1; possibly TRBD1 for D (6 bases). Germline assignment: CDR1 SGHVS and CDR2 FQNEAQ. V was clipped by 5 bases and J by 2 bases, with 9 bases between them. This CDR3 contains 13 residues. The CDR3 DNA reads TGTGCCAGCAGCGCAGGGGTAAACACTGAAGCTTTCTTT. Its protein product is CASSAGVNTEAFF.

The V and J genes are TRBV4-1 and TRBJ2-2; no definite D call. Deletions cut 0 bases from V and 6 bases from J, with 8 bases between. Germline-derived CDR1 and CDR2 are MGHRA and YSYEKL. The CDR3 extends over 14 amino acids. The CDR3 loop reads CASSQEASAGELFF. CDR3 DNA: TGCGCCAGCAGCCAAGAGGCAAGCGCCGGGGAGCTGTTTTTT.

CDR3 in DNA: TGTGCCAGCAGCTTGGGGACAGCTAATGAAAAACTGTTTTTT. Its translation: CASSLGTANEKLFF. This chain links TRBV11-2 with TRBJ1-4; 7 positions match TRBD1. Germline V gene data show CDR1 as SGHAT and CDR2 as FQNNGV. The length of the CDR3 is 14 residues. Unmatched junction bases numbered 1, after V lost 3 bases and J lost 3 bases.

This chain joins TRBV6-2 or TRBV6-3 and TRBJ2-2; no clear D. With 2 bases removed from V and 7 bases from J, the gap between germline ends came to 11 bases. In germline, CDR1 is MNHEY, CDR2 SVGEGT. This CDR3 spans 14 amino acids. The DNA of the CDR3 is TGTGCCAGCAGTTACCTCGCCGGTAACGGGGAGCTGTTTTTT. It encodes CASSYLAGNGELFF.

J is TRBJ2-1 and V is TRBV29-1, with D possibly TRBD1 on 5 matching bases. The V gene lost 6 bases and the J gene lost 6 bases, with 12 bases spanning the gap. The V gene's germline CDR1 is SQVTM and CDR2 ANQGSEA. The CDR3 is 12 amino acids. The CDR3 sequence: CSVPGHINEQFF. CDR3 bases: TGCAGCGTGCCCGGACACATCAATGAGCAGTTCTTC.

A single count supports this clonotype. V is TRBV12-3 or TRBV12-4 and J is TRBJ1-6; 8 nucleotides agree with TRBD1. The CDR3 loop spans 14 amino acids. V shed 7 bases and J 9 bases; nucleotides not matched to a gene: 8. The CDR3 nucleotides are TGTGCCAGCAACCGACAGGGGAAGGGTTCACCCCTCCACTTT. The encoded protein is CASNRQGKGSPLHF.

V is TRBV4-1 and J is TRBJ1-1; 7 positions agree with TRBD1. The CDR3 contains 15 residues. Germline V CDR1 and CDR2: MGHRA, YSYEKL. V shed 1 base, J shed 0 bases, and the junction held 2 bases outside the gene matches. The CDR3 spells CASSQADRMNTEAFF. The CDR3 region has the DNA TGCGCCAGCAGCCAAGCGGACAGGATGAACACTGAAGCTTTCTTT.

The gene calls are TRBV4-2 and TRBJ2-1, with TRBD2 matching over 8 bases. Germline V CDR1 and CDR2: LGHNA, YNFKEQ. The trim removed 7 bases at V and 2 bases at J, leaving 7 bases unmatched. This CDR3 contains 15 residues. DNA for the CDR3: TGTGCCAGCATCCTCGGGGGGGGAACCTACAATGAGCAGTTCTTC. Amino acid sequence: CASILGGGTYNEQFF.

The CDR3 sequence: CASSRAAGTGPRETQYF. The CDR3 nucleotides are TGTGCCAGCAGTCGAGCGGCTGGGACAGGGCCTAGGGAGACCCAGTACTTC. The chain has TRBV7-9 and TRBJ2-5; 9 nucleotides line up with TRBD1. Germline-derived CDR1 and CDR2 are SEHNR and FQNEAQ (reference sequence). The CDR3 totals 17 residues. V lost 6 bases and J lost 5; bases outside the gene matches: 16.

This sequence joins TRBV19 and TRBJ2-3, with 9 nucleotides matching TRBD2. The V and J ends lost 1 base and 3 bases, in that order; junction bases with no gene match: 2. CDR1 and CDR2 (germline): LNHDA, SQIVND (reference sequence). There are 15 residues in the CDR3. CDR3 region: CASSIAAGGTDTQYF. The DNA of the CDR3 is TGTGCCAGTAGTATAGCAGCGGGAGGTACAGATACGCAGTATTTT.

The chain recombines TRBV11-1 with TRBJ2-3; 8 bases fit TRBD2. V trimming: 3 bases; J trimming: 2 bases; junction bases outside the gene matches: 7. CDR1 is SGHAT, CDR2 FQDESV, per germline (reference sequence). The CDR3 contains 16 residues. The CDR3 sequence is CASSFKRGIPTDTQYF. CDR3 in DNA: TGTGCCAGCAGCTTTAAGCGGGGGATCCCCACAGATACGCAGTATTTT.

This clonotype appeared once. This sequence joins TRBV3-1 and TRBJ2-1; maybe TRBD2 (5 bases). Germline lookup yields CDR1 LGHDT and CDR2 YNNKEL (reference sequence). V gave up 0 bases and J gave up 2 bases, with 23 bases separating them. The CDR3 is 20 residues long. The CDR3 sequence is CASSQDDWLAYSDTYNEQFF. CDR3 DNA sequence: TGTGCCAGCAGCCAAGATGATTGGCTAGCCTACAGTGATACCTACAATGAGCAGTTCTTC.

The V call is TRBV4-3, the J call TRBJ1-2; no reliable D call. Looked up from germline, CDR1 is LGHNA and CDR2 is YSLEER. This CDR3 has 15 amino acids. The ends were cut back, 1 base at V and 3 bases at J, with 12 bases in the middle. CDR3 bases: TGCGCCAGCAGCCAAGTCCTTAAGACGGACTATGGCTACACCTTC. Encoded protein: CASSQVLKTDYGYTF.

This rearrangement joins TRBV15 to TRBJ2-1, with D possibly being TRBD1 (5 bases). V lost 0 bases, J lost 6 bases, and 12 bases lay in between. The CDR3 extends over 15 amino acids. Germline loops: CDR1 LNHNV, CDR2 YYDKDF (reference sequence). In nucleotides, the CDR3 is TGTGCCACCAGCAGAGATGCCGGACAAAGCAATGAGCAGTTCTTC. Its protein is CATSRDAGQSNEQFF.

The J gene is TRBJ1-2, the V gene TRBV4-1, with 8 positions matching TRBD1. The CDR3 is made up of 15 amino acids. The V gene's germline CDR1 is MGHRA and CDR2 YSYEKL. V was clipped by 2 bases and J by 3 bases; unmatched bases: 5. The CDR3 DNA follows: TGCGCCAGCAGCCAATACAGGGGGACTGACTATGGCTACACCTTC. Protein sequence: CASSQYRGTDYGYTF.

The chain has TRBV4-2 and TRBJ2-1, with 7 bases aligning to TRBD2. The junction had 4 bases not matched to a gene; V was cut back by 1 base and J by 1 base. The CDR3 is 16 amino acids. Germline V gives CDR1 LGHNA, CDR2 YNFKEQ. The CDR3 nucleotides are TGTGCCAGCAGCCAAGGCGGGAGTGGGTCCTACAATGAGCAGTTCTTC. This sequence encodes CASSQGGSGSYNEQFF.

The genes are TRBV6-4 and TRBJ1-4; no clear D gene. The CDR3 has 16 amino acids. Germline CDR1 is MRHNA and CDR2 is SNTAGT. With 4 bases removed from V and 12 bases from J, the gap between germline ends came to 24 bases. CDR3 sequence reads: CASSGWRTRERVELFF. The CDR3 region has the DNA TGTGCCAGCAGTGGCTGGCGGACCCGGGAGAGGGTGGAACTGTTTTTT.

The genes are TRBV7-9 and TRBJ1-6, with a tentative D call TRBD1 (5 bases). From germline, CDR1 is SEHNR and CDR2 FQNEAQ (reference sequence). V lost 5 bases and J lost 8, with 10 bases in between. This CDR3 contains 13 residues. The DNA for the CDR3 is TGTGCCAGCAGCCCCTCCAGGGATTCACCCCTCCACTTT. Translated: CASSPSRDSPLHF.

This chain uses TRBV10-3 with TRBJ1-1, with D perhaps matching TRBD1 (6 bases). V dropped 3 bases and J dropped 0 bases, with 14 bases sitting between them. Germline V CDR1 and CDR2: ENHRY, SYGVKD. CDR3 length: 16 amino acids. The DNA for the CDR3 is TGTGCCATCAGTGACCTGGCCCGGGGGCTGAACACTGAAGCTTTCTTT. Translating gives CAISDLARGLNTEAFF.

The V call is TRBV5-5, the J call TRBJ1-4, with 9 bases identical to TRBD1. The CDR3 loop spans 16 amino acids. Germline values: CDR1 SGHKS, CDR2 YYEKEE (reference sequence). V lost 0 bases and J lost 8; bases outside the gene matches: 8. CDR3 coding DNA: TGTGCCAGCAGCTTGGGGTCGACAGGGGGTAGCGAAAAACTGTTTTTT. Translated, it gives CASSLGSTGGSEKLFF.

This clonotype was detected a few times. The CDR3 protein is CASSSSGRNNNEQFF. CDR3 bases: TGTGCCAGCAGCTCTAGCGGGAGGAATAACAATGAGCAGTTCTTC. The chain combines TRBV7-3 with TRBJ2-1; 11 bases map to TRBD2. Unmatched junction bases numbered 4, after V lost 4 bases and J lost 5 bases. The CDR3 spans 15 residues. Germline-derived CDR1 and CDR2 are SGHTA and FQGTGA.

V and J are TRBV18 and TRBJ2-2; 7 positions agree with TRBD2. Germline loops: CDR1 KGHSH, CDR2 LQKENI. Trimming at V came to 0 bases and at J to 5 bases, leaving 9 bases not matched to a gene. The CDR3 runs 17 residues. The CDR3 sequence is CASSPPNAGLPTGELFF. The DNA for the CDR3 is TGTGCCAGCTCACCACCAAACGCGGGACTACCTACCGGGGAGCTGTTTTTT.

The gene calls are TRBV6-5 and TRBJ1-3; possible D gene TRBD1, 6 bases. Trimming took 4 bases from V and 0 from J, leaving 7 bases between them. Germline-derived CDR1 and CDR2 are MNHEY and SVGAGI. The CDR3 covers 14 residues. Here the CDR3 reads CASSSGDSGNTIYF. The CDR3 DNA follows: TGTGCCAGCAGTTCAGGGGACTCTGGAAACACCATATATTTT.

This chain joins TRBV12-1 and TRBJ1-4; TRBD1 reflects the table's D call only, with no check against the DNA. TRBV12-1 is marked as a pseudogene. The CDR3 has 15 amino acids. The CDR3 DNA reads TGTGCCAGCAGCTCTCACGGGACAGGGAGGGAAAAACTGTTTTTT. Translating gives CASSSHGTGREKLFF.